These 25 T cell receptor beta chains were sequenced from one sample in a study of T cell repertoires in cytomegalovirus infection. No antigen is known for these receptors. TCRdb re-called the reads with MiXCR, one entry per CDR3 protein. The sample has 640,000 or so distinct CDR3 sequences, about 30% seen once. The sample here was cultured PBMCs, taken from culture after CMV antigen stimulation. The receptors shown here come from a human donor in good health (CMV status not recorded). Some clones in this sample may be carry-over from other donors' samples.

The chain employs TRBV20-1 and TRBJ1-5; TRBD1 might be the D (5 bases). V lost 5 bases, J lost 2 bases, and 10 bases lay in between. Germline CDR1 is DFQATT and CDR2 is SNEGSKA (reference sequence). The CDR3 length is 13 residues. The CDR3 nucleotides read TGCAGTGCTGTCGGACAAGGCAATCAGCCCCAGCATTTT. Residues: CSAVGQGNQPQHF.

The CDR3 region has the DNA TGTGCCAGCAGCTTGATTAGGGGACTAGCGGGAGCCATCTACAATGAGCAGTTCTTC. Encoded protein: CASSLIRGLAGAIYNEQFF. The chain uses TRBV5-6 and TRBJ2-1; 14 bases line up with TRBD2. V was clipped by 1 base and J by 3 bases; unmatched bases: 9. This CDR3 region has 19 residues. Germline CDR1 is SGHDT and CDR2 is YYEEEE.

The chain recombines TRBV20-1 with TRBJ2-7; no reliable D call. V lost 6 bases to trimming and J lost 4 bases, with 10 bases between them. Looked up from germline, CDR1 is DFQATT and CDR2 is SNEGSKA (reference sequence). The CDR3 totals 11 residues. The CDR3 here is CSAHTGYEQYF. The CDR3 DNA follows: TGCAGTGCGCATACTGGTTACGAGCAGTACTTC.

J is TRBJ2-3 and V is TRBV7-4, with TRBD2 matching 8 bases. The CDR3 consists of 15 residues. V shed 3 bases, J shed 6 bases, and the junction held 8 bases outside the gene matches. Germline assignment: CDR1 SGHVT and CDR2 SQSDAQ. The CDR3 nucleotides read TGTGCCAGCAGCTTTAGGGCTAGCGGGCAGGATACGCAGTATTTT. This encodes CASSFRASGQDTQYF. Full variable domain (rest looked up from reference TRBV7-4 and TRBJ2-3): GAGVSQSPRYKVAKRGRDVALRCDSISGHVTLYWYRQTLGQGSEVLTYSQSDAQRDKSGRPSGRFSAERPERSVSTLKIQRTEQGDSAVYLCASSFRASGQDTQYFGPGTRLTVL.

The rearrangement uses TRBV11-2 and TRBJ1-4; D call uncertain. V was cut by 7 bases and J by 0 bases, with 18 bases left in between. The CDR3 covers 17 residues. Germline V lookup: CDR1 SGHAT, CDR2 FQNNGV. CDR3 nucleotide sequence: TGTGCCAGCATCAAATCCGGGCCGCCTGCAACTAATGAAAAACTGTTTTTT. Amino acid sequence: CASIKSGPPATNEKLFF. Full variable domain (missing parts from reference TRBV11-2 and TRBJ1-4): EAGVAQSPRYKIIEKRQSVAFWCNPISGHATLYWYQQILGQGPKLLIQFQNNGVVDDSQLPKDRFSAERLKGVDSTLKIQPAKLEDSAVYLCASIKSGPPATNEKLFFGSGTQLSVL.

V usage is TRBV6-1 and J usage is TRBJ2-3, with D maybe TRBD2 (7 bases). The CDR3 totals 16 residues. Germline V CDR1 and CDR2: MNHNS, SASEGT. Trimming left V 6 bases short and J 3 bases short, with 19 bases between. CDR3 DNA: TGTGCCAGCAGGGGTTGGGGGGGGGGCCGAACAGATACGCAGTATTTT. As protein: CASRGWGGGRTDTQYF.

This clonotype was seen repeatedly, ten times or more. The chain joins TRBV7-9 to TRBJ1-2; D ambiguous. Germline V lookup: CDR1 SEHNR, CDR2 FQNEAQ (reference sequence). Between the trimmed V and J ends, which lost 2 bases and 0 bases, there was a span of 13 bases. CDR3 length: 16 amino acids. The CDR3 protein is CASSLTSEAPNYGYTF. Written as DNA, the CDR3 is TGTGCCAGCAGCTTAACTTCTGAGGCCCCTAACTATGGCTACACCTTC. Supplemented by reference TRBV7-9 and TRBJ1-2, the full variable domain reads DTGVSQNPRHKITKRGQNVTFRCDPISEHNRLYWYRQTLGQGPEFLTYFQNEAQLEKSRLLSDRFSAERPKGSFSTLEIQRTEQGDSAMYLCASSLTSEAPNYGYTFGSGTRLTVV.

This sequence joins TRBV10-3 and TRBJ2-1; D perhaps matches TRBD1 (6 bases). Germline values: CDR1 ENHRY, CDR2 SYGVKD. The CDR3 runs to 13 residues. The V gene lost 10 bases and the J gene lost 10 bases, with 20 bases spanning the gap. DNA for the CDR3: TGTGCCACCAACTTGGACAGCCTGTCCGAGCAGTTCTTC. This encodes CATNLDSLSEQFF.

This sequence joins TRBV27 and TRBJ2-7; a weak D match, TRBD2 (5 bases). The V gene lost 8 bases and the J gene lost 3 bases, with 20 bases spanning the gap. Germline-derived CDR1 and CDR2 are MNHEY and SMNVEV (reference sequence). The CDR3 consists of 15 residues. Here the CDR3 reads CASLRGGSPLYEQYF. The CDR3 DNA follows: TGTGCCAGCCTTCGGGGTGGTTCCCCTCTCTACGAGCAGTACTTC.

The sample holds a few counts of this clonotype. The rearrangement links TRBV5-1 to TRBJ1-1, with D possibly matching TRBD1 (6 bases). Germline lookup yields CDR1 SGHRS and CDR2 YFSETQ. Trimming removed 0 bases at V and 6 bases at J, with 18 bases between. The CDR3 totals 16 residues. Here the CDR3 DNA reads TGCGCCAGCAGCTTGGGCCCGAGGACAGTTGTCCCTGAAGCTTTCTTT. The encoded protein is CASSLGPRTVVPEAFF. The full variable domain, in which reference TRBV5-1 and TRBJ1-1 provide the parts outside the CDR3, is KAGVTQTPRYLIKTRGQQVTLSCSPISGHRSVSWYQQTPGQGLQFLFEYFSETQRNKGNFPGRFSGRQFSNSRSEMNVSTLELGDSALYLCASSLGPRTVVPEAFFGQGTRLTVV.

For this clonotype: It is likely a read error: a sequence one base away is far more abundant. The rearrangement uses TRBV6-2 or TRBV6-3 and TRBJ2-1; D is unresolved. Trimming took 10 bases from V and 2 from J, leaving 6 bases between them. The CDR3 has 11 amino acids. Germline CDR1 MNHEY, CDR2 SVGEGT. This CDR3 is CATSPYNEQFF. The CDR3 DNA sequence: TGTGCCACCAGCCCCTACAATGAGCAGTTCTTC.

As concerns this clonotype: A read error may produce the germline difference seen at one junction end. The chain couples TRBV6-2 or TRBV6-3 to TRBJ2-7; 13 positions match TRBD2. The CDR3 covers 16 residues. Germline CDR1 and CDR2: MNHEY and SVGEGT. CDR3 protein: CASSYWTSGSRERQYF. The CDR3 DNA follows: TGTGCCAGCAGCTACTGGACTAGCGGGAGTAGGGAGCGACAGTACTTC.

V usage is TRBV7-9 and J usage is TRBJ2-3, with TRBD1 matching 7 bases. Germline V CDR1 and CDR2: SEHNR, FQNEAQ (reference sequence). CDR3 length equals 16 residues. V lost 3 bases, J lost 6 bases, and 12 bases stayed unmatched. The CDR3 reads CASSFGSGDRVDTQYF. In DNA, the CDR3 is TGTGCCAGCAGCTTTGGTTCAGGGGACAGAGTTGATACGCAGTATTTT.

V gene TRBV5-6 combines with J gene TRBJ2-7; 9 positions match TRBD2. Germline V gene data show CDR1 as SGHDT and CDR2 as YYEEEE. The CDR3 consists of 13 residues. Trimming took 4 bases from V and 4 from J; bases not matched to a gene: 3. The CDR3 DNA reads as TGTGCCAGCAGCATAGCGGGAGTATACGAGCAGTACTTC. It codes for CASSIAGVYEQYF.

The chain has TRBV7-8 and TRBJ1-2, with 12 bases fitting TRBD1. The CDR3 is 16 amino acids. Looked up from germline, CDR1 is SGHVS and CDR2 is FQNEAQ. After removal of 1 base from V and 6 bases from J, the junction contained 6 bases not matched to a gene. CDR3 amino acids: CASSLGRDRGPNGYTF. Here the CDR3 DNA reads TGTGCCAGCAGCTTAGGCCGGGACAGGGGGCCCAATGGCTACACCTTC.

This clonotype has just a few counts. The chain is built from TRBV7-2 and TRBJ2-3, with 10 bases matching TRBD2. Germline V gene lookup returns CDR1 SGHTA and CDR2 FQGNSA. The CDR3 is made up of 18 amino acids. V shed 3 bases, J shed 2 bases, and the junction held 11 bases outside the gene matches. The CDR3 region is CASSFRVLAGALTDTQYF. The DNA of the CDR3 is TGTGCCAGCAGCTTCCGGGTGCTAGCGGGAGCCCTCACAGATACGCAGTATTTT. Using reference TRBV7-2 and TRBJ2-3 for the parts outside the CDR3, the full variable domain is GAGVSQSPSNKVTEKGKDVELRCDPISGHTALYWYRQSLGQGLEFLIYFQGNSAPDKSGLPSDRFSAERTGGSVSTLTIQRTQQEDSAVYLCASSFRVLAGALTDTQYFGPGTRLTVL.

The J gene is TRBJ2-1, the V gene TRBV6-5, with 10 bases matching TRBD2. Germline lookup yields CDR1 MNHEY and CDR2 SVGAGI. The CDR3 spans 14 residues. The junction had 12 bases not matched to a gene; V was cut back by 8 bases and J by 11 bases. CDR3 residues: CASSSGVAGGKQFF. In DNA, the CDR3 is TGTGCCAGCTCTTCGGGGGTAGCGGGGGGCAAGCAGTTCTTC.

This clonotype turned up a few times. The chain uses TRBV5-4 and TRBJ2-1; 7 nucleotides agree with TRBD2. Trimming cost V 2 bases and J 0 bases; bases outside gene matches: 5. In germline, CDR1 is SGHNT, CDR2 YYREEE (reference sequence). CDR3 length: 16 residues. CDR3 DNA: TGTGCCAGCAGCTTTTCGCGCGGGAGCTCCTACAATGAGCAGTTCTTC. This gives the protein CASSFSRGSSYNEQFF.

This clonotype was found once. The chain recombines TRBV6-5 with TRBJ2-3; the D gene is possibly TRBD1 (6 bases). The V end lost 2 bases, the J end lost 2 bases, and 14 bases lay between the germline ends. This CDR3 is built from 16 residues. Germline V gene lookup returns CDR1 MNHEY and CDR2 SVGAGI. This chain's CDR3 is CASSYPSRGDTDTQYF. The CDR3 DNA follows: TGTGCCAGCAGTTACCCTTCCAGGGGCGACACAGATACGCAGTATTTT.

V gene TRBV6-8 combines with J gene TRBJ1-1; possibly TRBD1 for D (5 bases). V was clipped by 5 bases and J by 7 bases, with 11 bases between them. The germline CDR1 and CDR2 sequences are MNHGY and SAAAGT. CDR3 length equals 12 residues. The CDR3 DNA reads TGTGCCAGCAGTGGGGACCGGGATGAAGCTTTCTTT. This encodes CASSGDRDEAFF.

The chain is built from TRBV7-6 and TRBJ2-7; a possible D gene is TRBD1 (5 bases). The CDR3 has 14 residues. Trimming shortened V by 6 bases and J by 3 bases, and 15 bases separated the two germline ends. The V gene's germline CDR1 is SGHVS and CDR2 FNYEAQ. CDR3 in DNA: TGTGCCAGCAGTCTTACGTCGGACAACTACGAGCAGTACTTC. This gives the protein CASSLTSDNYEQYF.

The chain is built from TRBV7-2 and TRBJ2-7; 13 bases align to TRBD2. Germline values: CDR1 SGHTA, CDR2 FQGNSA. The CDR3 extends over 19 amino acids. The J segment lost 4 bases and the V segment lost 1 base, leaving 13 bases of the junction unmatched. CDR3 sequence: CASSLVGGLAGRVSYEQYF. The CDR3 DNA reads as TGTGCCAGCAGCTTAGTGGGGGGACTAGCGGGACGAGTTTCTTACGAGCAGTACTTC.

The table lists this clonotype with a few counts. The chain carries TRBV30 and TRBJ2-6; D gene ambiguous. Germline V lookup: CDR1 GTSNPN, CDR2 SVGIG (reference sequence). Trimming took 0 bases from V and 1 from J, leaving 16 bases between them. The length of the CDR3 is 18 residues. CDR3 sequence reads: CAWSVRLRGWSGANVLTF. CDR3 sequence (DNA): TGTGCCTGGAGTGTAAGACTCCGAGGTTGGTCTGGGGCCAACGTCCTGACTTTC.

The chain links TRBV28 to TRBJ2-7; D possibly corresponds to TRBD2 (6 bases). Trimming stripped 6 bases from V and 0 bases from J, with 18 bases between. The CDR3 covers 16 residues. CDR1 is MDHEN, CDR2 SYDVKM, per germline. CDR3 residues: CASSYQVGGSSYEQYF. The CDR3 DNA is TGTGCCAGCAGCTACCAGGTGGGGGGTTCCTCCTACGAGCAGTACTTC. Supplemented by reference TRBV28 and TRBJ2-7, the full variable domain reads DVKVTQSSRYLVKRTGEKVFLECVQDMDHENMFWYRQDPGLGLRLIYFSYDVKMKEKGDIPEGYSVSREKKERFSLILESASTNQTSMYLCASSYQVGGSSYEQYFGPGTRLTVT.

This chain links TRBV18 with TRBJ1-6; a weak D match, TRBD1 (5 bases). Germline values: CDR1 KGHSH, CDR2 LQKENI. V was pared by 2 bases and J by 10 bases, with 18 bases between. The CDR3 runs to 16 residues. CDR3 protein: CASSPYTDGAISPLHF. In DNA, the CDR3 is TGTGCCAGCTCACCATATACAGACGGGGCAATCTCACCCCTCCACTTT.